This section outlines one TCR beta chain sequence together with its context. Its antigen remains unknown. The CDR3 totals 13 residues. Trimming removed 5 bases from V and 9 bases from J, with 17 bases in between. Germline V gene data show CDR1 as WNHNN and CDR2 as SYGVQD (reference sequence). As processed by the authors: ImmunoSEQ sequences covered only the junction and lacked quality scores; filtering therefore differed. Sequenced by immunoSEQ multiplex PCR; TCRdb stores in-frame clones only, minus some. The D gene and trimming were derived from the DNA, and the V and J assignments and clone size from that table. The sample holds 2 million to 3 million clones; roughly nine tenths are singletons and the top ten take 0.14%. This specimen comes from a study of shared clonotypes between healthy human individuals. Study outcomes and limitations: Naive subsets typically showed greater estimated richness than memory subsets.

Within Nashville, Tennessee resided all donors, each a Caucasian adult. Negatively enriched CD4+ T cells were divided by CD45RA into naive and memory. The source material was naive CD4+ T cells sorted from blood. Subset specified: CD45RA+ positively selected. This sequence originates from a man aged 18 to 35 in good health. The chain recombines TRBV10-1 with TRBJ2-7; D is ambiguous. The CDR3 coding sequence is TGCGCCAGCAGTAACGGACCGGCGCTAGGGCAGTACTTC. It translates to CASSNGPALGQYF.